This T cell receptor (beta chain) was identified in a study of blood T cell repertoires in COVID-19. CDR3 size: 14 residues. V lost 4 bases, J lost 3 bases, and 3 bases stayed unmatched. In germline, CDR1 is MGHRA, CDR2 YSYEKL. Using immunoSEQ multiplex PCR, the repertoire was profiled, and TCRdb retains in-frame clones only, with some absent. Of about 280,000 clones in the sample, nearly 90% were seen once. Sequencing was carried out using peripheral blood. The TCR was taken from a woman younger than 45 with COVID-19, enrolled during active disease. The chain joins TRBV4-1 to TRBJ1-2, with TRBD1 matching 9 bases. The CDR3 DNA is TGCGCCAGCAGCCTGGGACAGGGTGACTATGGCTACACCTTC. Its protein product is CASSLGQGDYGYTF.